This TCR beta chain emerged from a study of blood T cell repertoires in COVID-19. Clones were sequenced by immunoSEQ multiplex PCR, and TCRdb holds only the in-frame ones, with some missing. Here the sample spans about 81,000 clones, around nine tenths being singletons. V gave up 0 bases and J gave up 0 bases, with 18 bases separating them. In germline, CDR1 is MGHRA, CDR2 YSYEKL. This CDR3 region has 18 residues. The TCR comes from a woman aged 45-59 years with acute COVID-19. Sequences were obtained from PBMCs or T cells enriched from blood (not recorded which). The chain couples TRBV4-1 to TRBJ2-7; weak D call: TRBD2 (6 bases). Here the CDR3 DNA reads TGCGCCAGCAGCCAAGATACTAGCTCCTGGGCTTACTCCTACGAGCAGTACTTC. This encodes CASSQDTSSWAYSYEQYF.